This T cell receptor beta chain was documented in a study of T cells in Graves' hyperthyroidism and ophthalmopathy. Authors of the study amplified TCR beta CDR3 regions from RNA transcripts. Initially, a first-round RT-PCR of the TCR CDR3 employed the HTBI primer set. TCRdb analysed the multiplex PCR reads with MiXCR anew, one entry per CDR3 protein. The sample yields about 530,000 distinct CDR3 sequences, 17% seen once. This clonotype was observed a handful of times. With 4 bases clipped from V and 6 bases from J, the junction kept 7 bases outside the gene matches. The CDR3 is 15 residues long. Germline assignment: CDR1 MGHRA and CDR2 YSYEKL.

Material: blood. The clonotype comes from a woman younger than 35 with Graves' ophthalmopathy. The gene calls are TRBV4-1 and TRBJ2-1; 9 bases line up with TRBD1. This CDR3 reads CASSLEGTGSNEQFF. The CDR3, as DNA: TGCGCCAGCAGCCTAGAAGGGACAGGGTCCAATGAGCAGTTCTTC.